This T cell receptor (beta chain) is from a study of shared clonotypes between healthy human individuals. Points from the study as a whole: Naive subsets generally exceeded memory subsets in estimated richness. Non-shared clonotypes showed lower generation probabilities than clonotypes common to all four donors.

Deep-level settings were used for running the assay. Clones were read by immunoSEQ multiplex PCR, and TCRdb kept only the in-frame ones, dropping some. The data hold about 2.1 million clones, with approximately 94% observed a single time. In the case of this clone: Antigen specificity is unknown.

Terminally differentiated effector memory CD45RA+ cells were excluded from the naive CD8 cells, which were CD45RO-negative and positively selected for CCR7. Specimen: naive CD8+ T cells from PBMCs. The sequence derives from a man younger than 35 in good health. Some clones in this sample may be carry-over from other donors' samples.

The CDR3 coding sequence is TGTGCCAGCAGTTTATATGGGGAGGACAGGGTTCTGTTTTTT. Its translation: CASSLYGEDRVLFF. V usage is TRBV28 and J usage is TRBJ1-4; 8 bases line up with TRBD1. Germline loops: CDR1 MDHEN, CDR2 SYDVKM. J was trimmed by 14 bases and V by 1 base; bases with no gene match: 9. This CDR3 comprises 14 residues.